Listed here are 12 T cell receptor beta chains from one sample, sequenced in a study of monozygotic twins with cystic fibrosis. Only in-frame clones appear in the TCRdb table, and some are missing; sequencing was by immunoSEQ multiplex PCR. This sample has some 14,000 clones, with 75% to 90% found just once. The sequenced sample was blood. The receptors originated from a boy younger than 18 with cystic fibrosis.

In nucleotides, the CDR3 is TGTGCCAGCAGCTCCTTGGGGAATGAAAAACTGTTTTTT. Amino acids: CASSSLGNEKLFF. The chain couples TRBV7-9 to TRBJ1-4; D remains unclear. Deletions cut 4 bases from V and 5 bases from J, with 8 bases between. The germline V gene has CDR1 SEHNR and CDR2 FQNEAQ (reference sequence). CDR3 length equals 13 residues.

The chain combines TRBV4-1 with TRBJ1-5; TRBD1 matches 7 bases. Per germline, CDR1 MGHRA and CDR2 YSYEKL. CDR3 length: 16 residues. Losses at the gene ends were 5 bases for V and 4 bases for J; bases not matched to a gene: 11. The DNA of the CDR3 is TGCGCCAGCAGCTCGACGACAGGGCGGTGGAATCAGCCCCAGCATTTT. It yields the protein CASSSTTGRWNQPQHF.

The CDR3 region is CASSPRVSSDTQYF. The CDR3 DNA sequence: TGTGCCAGCTCACCCCGGGTTTCTTCAGATACGCAGTATTTT. V and J are TRBV18 and TRBJ2-3; D is unclear. The CDR3 is 14 residues long. The germline CDR1 and CDR2 sequences are KGHSH and LQKENI. The V gene lost 3 bases and the J gene lost 4 bases, with 11 bases spanning the gap.

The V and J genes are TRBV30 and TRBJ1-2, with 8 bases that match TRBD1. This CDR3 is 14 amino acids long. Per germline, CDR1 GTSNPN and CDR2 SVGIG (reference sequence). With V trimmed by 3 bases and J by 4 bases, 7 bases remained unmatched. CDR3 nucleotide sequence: TGTGCCTGGAGCTGGACAGGGAACGTCTATGGCTACACCTTC. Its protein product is CAWSWTGNVYGYTF.

CDR3 bases: TGTGCCAGCAGTTCAGGGGTACGGCACACCTTC. This encodes CASSSGVRHTF. The chain uses TRBV5-4 and TRBJ1-2, with a tentative D call TRBD1 (6 bases). CDR3 length: 11 amino acids. V lost 5 bases and J lost 12, with 14 bases in between. Germline CDR1 SGHNT, CDR2 YYREEE (reference sequence).

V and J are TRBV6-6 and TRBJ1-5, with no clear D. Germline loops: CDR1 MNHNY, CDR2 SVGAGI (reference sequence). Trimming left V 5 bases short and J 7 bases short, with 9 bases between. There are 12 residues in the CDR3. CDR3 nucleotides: TGTGCCAGCAGTCCGGGGTACCAGCCCCAGCATTTT. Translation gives CASSPGYQPQHF.

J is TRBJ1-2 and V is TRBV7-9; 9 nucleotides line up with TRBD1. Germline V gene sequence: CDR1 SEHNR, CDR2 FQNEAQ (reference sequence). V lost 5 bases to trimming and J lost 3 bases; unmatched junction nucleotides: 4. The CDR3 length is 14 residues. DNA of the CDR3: TGTGCCAGCAGCCAGGACAGGGGACACTATGGCTACACCTTC. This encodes CASSQDRGHYGYTF.

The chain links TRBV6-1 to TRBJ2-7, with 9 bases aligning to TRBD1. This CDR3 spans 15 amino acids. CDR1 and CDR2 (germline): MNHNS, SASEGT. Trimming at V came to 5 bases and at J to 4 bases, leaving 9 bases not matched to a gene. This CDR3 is CASSFLGQGVYEQYF. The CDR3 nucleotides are TGTGCCAGCAGTTTCTTGGGACAGGGAGTTTACGAGCAGTACTTC.

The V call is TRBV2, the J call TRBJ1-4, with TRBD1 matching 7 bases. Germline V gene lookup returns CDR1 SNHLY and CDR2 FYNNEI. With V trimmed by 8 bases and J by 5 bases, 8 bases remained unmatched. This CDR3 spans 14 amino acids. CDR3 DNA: TGTGCCAGCGTTGTCGGGACAGTGAATGAAAAACTGTTTTTT. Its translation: CASVVGTVNEKLFF. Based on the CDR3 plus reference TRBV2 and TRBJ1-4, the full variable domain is EPEVTQTPSHQVTQMGQEVILRCVPISNHLYFYWYRQILGQKVEFLVSFYNNEISEKSEIFDDQFSVERPDGSNFTLKIRSTKLEDSAMYFCASVVGTVNEKLFFGSGTQLSVL.

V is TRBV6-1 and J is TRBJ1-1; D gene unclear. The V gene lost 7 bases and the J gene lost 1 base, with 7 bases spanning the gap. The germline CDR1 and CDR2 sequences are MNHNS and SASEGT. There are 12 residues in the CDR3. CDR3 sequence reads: CASTPENTEAFF. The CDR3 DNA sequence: TGTGCCAGCACCCCAGAGAACACTGAAGCTTTCTTT.

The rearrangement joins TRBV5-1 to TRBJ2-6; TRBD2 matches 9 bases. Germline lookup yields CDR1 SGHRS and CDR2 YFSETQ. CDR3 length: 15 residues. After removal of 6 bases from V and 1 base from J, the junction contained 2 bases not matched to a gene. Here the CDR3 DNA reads TGCGCCAGCACGCTAGCGGGATCTGGGGCCAACGTCCTGACTTTC. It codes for CASTLAGSGANVLTF.

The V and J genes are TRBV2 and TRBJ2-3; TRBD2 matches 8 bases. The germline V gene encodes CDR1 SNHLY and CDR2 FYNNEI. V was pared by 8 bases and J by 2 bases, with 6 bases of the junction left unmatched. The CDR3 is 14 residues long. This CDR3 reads CASGASGSTDTQYF. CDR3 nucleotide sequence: TGTGCCAGCGGTGCTAGCGGGTCCACAGATACGCAGTATTTT.